Listed below are T cell receptor beta chains from one sample, sequenced in a study of T-cell memory formation after mild COVID-19. TCRdb independently ran MiXCR on the 5' RACE reads; one entry per CDR3 protein. The data contain under 350,000 distinct CDR3 sequences, 15% to 20% of them singletons. Sequenced sample: PBMCs or a T cell subset sorted from them (not recorded which). These receptor sequences come from a man between 18 and 35 years old who had mild COVID-19 (a few samples of this study predate the infection). Cell type and time point are not known. The CDR3 runs from the conserved cysteine through the conserved F or W. A D gene is named only where the DNA matches it firmly. Clone size is stated in some rows and not others, as once, few, many or a class when expanded.

j_call v_call clone_size d_call cdr3_nt cdr3_aa
TRBJ2-2 TRBV15 NA NA TGTGCCACCAGCAGAGAGGGGGGCATCGCCGGGGAGCTGTTTTTT CATSREGGIAGELFF
TRBJ2-2 TRBV29-1 many NA TGCAGCGTTGAAGATGGAGGGAACACCGGGGAGCTGTTTTTT CSVEDGGNTGELFF
TRBJ1-4 TRBV18 few TRBD1 TGTGCCAGCTCCGCCGACAGGGAAGATTCACTGTTTTTT CASSADREDSLFF
TRBJ2-5 TRBV5-1 NA TRBD1 TGCGCCAGCAGCACCGGACAGGCCCAAGAGACCCAGTACTTC CASSTGQAQETQYF
TRBJ1-3 TRBV19 NA NA TGTGCCAGTAGTATAATTGGGCAGACCTTCTCTGGAAACACCATATATTTT CASSIIGQTFSGNTIYF
TRBJ2-2 TRBV5-4 NA TRBD2 TGTGCCAGCAGCTCCCCCGTGGGGGGGGACGGGGAGCTGTTTTTT CASSSPVGGDGELFF
TRBJ1-5 TRBV28 few NA TGTGCCAGCAGTTTAGACAGACTGAGCGGTCAGCCCCAGCATTTT CASSLDRLSGQPQHF
TRBJ2-2 TRBV9 NA NA TGTGCCAGCAGCGCTGGGACGGGTAACACCGGGGAGCTGTTTTTT CASSAGTGNTGELFF
TRBJ2-2 TRBV3-1 NA TRBD2 TGTGCCAGCAGCCAGGGGAGAGGATGGCGGGGGGACTTCGGGGAGCTGTTTTTT CASSQGRGWRGDFGELFF
TRBJ2-1 TRBV12-3/TRBV12-4 few NA TGTGCCAGCAGTAGCAGGAGTCAAAATGAGCAGTTCTTC CASSSRSQNEQFF